These 14 T cell receptor beta chains were all obtained from the same sample, sequenced in a study of OX40 agonist ivuxolimab in advanced cancers. TCRdb keeps only in-frame clones here, not all; method: immunoSEQ multiplex PCR. The sample records 40,000 to 45,000 clones, 75% to 90% being singletons. This specimen was CD4+ or CD8+ T cells sorted from blood, taken in a trial of the OX40 agonist ivuxolimab. Source of these receptors: an adult with an advanced solid tumor such as melanoma, head and neck, liver or kidney cancer.

The V and J genes are TRBV18 and TRBJ2-3, with 7 bases lining up with TRBD2. Trimming took 3 bases from V and 5 from J; bases not matched to a gene: 8. Germline V gene sequence: CDR1 KGHSH, CDR2 LQKENI. The CDR3 extends over 15 amino acids. DNA of the CDR3: TGTGCCAGCTCACCCCAAGCGGGATCGAGAGATACGCAGTATTTT. Protein product: CASSPQAGSRDTQYF.

V usage is TRBV10-3 and J usage is TRBJ2-7; 9 bases fit TRBD1. V lost 10 bases to trimming and J lost 5 bases; unmatched junction nucleotides: 18. Germline V gene data show CDR1 as ENHRY and CDR2 as SYGVKD. This CDR3 is 16 amino acids long. CDR3 amino acids: CATRIGDRARVNEQYF. In DNA form, the CDR3 reads TGTGCCACCCGCATAGGGGACAGGGCGAGGGTCAACGAGCAGTACTTC.

This chain connects TRBV5-1 to TRBJ2-7, with 9 bases lining up with TRBD1. The V gene's germline CDR1 is SGHRS and CDR2 YFSETQ. The trim removed 0 bases at V and 4 bases at J, leaving 8 bases unmatched. This CDR3 contains 16 residues. The CDR3 DNA reads TGCGCCAGCAGCTTGGGAGGGACAGGGAGAAGATACGAGCAGTACTTC. It codes for CASSLGGTGRRYEQYF.

J is TRBJ2-3 and V is TRBV19; the D is unclear. Deletions cut 3 bases from V and 2 bases from J, with 6 bases between. CDR3 length: 13 amino acids. CDR1 is LNHDA, CDR2 SQIVND, per germline (reference sequence). The CDR3 coding sequence is TGTGCCAGTAGTATCGCCCACACAGATACGCAGTATTTT. Translated, it gives CASSIAHTDTQYF.

This clone occurred a few times. The chain employs TRBV19 and TRBJ2-1; unclear D gene. Germline CDR1 reads LNHDA; CDR2 reads SQIVND (reference sequence). This CDR3 region has 12 residues. V was cut by 9 bases and J by 0 bases, with 6 bases left in between. The CDR3 protein is CASPRSYNEQFF. The CDR3 DNA reads TGTGCCAGCCCTCGCTCCTACAATGAGCAGTTCTTC.

In its sample, this clone was seen once. The V and J genes are TRBV11-3 and TRBJ2-1; 8 bases are shared with TRBD2. CDR3 size: 17 residues. Germline CDR1 reads SGHNT; CDR2 reads YENEEA. V shed 1 base and J 7 bases; nucleotides not matched to a gene: 12. CDR3 loop: CASSLGSYGGARNEQFF. The CDR3 DNA reads as TGTGCCAGCAGCTTAGGTAGTTACGGGGGGGCCAGGAATGAGCAGTTCTTC.

The V and J genes are TRBV6-1 and TRBJ2-7; D unresolved. V was clipped by 8 bases and J by 1 base, with 12 bases between them. Germline CDR1 MNHNS, CDR2 SASEGT. The CDR3 has 13 residues. CDR3 in DNA: TGTGCCAGCCTCGACCCCTTTTCCTACGAGCAGTACTTC. This encodes CASLDPFSYEQYF.

This clone showed up just once. The rearrangement joins TRBV25-1 to TRBJ2-4, with D tentatively TRBD1 (6 bases). With 1 base removed from V and 4 bases from J, the gap between germline ends came to 8 bases. The CDR3 consists of 14 residues. CDR1 and CDR2 from the germline V gene are MGHDK and SYGVNS. CDR3 residues: CASSESGAKNIQYF. In nucleotides, the CDR3 is TGTGCCAGCAGTGAATCAGGGGCAAAAAACATTCAGTACTTC. Full variable domain (remainder filled in from reference TRBV25-1 and TRBJ2-4): EADIYQTPRYLVIGTGKKITLECSQTMGHDKMYWYQQDPGMELHLIHYSYGVNSTEKGDLSSESTVSRIRTEHFPLTLESARPSHTSQYLCASSESGAKNIQYFGAGTRLSVL.

The rearrangement uses TRBV19 and TRBJ2-1; perhaps D is TRBD1 or TRBD2 (5 bases each). V was shortened by 4 bases and J by 13 bases, with 14 bases between the two germline ends. CDR1 and CDR2 from the germline V gene are LNHDA and SQIVND (reference sequence). The CDR3 is 12 residues long. CDR3 sequence: CASSRDRAPQFF. CDR3 sequence (DNA): TGTGCCAGTAGTAGGGACCGGGCCCCTCAGTTCTTC.

The rearrangement uses TRBV18 and TRBJ2-5; D remains unclear. The better agreement between TRBJ2-7 and the DNA end casts doubt on the J call. Germline V CDR1 and CDR2: KGHSH, LQKENI. This CDR3 has 13 residues. CDR3 bases: TGTGCCAGCTCACCAAGTACTCCCAACGAGCAGTACTTC. Residues: CASSPSTPNEQYF.

V gene TRBV27 combines with J gene TRBJ2-7, with 9 bases lining up with TRBD2. The length of the CDR3 is 14 residues. Unmatched junction bases numbered 3, after V lost 3 bases and J lost 3 bases. CDR1 and CDR2 (germline): MNHEY, SMNVEV (reference sequence). The CDR3: CASSFSGRIYEQYF. The CDR3 bases are TGTGCCAGCAGTTTTAGCGGGAGAATCTACGAGCAGTACTTC.

V and J are TRBV7-2 and TRBJ2-1; TRBD2 aligns across 8 bases. Per the germline V gene, CDR1 is SGHTA and CDR2 is FQGNSA. This CDR3 comprises 16 residues. V lost 2 bases to trimming and J lost 7 bases; unmatched junction nucleotides: 10. DNA of the CDR3: TGTGCCAGCAGCTTATTGTGGTCGGGGGGGCAGAATGAGCAGTTCTTC. It is translated as CASSLLWSGGQNEQFF.

The chain couples TRBV7-2 to TRBJ2-5; D might be TRBD1 or TRBD2, each matching 5 bases. Trimming removed 5 bases from V and 2 bases from J, with 15 bases in between. The CDR3 loop spans 15 amino acids. Germline values: CDR1 SGHTA, CDR2 FQGNSA. CDR3 bases: TGTGCCAGCAGCCGACGGGGCTCTACGCAAGAGACCCAGTACTTC. It is translated as CASSRRGSTQETQYF. The full variable domain, in which reference TRBV7-2 and TRBJ2-5 provide the parts outside the CDR3, is GAGVSQSPSNKVTEKGKDVELRCDPISGHTALYWYRQSLGQGLEFLIYFQGNSAPDKSGLPSDRFSAERTGGSVSTLTIQRTQQEDSAVYLCASSRRGSTQETQYFGPGTRLLVL.

By frequency in the sample, this clone is medium-sized. The chain carries TRBV27 and TRBJ1-2, with D unresolved. CDR3 length equals 14 residues. Trimming stripped 1 base from V and 9 bases from J, with 15 bases between. CDR1 MNHEY and CDR2 SMNVEV come from the germline V gene (reference sequence). CDR3 nucleotides: TGTGCCAGCAGTTTATTATCGGAGTTCGCTAGCTACACCTTC. This sequence encodes CASSLLSEFASYTF.